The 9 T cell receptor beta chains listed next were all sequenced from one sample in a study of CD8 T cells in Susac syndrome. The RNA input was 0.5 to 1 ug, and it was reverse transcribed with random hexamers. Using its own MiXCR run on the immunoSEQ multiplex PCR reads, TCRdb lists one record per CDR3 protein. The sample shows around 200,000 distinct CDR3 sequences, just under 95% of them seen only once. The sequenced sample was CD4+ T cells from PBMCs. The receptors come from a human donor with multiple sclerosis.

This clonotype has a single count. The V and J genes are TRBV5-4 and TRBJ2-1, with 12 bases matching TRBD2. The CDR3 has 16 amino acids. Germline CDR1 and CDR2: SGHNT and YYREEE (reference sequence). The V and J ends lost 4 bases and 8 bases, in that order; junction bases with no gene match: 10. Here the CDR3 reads CASSIQLAGGPYEQFF. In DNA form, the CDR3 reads TGTGCCAGCAGCATCCAGCTAGCGGGGGGGCCCTATGAGCAGTTCTTC. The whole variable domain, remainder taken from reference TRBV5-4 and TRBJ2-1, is ETGVTQSPTHLIKTRGQQVTLRCSSQSGHNTVSWYQQALGQGPQFIFQYYREEENGRGNFPPRFSGLQFPNYSSELNVNALELDDSALYLCASSIQLAGGPYEQFFGPGTRLTVL.

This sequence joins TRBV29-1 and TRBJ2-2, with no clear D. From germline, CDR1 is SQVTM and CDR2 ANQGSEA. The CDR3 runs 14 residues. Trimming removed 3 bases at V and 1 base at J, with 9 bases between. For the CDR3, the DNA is TGCAGCGTTGAGAACAGTGTGAACACCGGGGAGCTGTTTTTT. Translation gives CSVENSVNTGELFF.

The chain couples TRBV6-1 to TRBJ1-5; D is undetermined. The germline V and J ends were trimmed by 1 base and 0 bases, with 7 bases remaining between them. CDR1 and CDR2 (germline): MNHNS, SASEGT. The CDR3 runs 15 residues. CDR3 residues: CASSEGRYSNQPQHF. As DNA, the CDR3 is TGTGCCAGCAGTGAAGGCAGATATAGCAATCAGCCCCAGCATTTT.

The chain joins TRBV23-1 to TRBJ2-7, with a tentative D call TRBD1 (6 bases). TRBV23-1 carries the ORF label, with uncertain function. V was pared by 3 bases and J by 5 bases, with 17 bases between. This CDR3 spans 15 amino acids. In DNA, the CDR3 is TGCGCCAGCAGTCATCTGACAGGTAGAGCGAACGAGCAGTACGTC. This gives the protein CASSHLTGRANEQYV.

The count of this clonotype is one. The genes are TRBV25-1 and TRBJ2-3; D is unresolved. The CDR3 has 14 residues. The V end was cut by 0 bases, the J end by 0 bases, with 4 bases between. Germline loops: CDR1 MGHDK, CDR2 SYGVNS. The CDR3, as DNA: TGTGCCAGCAGTGAATACGGCAGCACAGATACGCAGTATTTT. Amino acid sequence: CASSEYGSTDTQYF.

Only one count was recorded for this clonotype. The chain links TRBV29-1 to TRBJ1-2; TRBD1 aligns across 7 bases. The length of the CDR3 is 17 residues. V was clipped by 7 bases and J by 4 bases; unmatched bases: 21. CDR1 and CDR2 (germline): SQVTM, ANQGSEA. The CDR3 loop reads CSAFSPGTAPTGYGYTF. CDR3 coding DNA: TGCAGCGCCTTTAGTCCTGGGACAGCCCCAACGGGCTATGGCTACACCTTC.

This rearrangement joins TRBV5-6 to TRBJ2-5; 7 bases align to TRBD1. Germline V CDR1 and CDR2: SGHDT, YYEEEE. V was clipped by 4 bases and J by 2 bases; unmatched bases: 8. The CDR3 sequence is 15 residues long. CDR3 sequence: CASSQTTGKQETQYF. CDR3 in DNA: TGTGCCAGCAGCCAAACGACAGGGAAACAAGAGACCCAGTACTTC.

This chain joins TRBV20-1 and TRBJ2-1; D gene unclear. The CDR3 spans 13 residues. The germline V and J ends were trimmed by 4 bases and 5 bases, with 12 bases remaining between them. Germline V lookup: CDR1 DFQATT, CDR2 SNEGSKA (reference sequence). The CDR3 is CSAIRAPHNEQFF. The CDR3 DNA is TGCAGTGCTATACGAGCGCCTCACAATGAGCAGTTCTTC.

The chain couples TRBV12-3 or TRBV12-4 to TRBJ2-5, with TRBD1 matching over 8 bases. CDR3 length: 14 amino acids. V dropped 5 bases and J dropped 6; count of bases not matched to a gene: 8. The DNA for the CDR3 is TGTGCCAGCAGTGCCCGGACAGGGAGGAAGACCCAGTACTTC. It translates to CASSARTGRKTQYF.